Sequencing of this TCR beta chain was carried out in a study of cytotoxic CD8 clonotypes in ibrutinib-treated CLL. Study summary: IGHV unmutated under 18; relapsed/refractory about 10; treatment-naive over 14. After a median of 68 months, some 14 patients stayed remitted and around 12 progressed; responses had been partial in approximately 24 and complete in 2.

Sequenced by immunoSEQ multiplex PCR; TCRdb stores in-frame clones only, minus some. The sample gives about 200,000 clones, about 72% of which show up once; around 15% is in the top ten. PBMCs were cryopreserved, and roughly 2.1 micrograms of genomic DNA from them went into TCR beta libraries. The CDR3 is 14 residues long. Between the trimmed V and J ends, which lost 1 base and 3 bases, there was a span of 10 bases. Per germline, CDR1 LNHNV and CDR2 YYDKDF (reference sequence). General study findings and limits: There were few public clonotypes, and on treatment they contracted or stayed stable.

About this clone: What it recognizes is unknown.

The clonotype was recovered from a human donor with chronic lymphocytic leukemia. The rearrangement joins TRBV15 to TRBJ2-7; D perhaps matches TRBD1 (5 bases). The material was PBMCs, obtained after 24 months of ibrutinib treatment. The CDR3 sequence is CATSRGRQFYEQYF. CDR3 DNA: TGTGCCACCAGCAGAGGGCGACAGTTCTACGAGCAGTACTTC.